The 14 T cell receptor beta chains given below trace back to one sample, sequenced in a study of blood T cell repertoires in COVID-19. Clones were read by immunoSEQ multiplex PCR, and TCRdb kept only the in-frame ones, dropping some. The sample has 200,000 to 300,000 clones, approximately 89% seen once. Sequenced: peripheral blood. Receptors were obtained from a woman aged 25 to 45 with COVID-19, enrolled during active disease.

The V call is TRBV19, the J call TRBJ2-5; 11 bases match TRBD1. V trimming: 1 base; J trimming: 4 bases; junction bases outside the gene matches: 8. The germline gives CDR1 LNHDA, CDR2 SQIVND (reference sequence). This CDR3 contains 17 residues. The CDR3 region has the DNA TGTGCCAGTAGTATAGCCCCCGGACAGGGGGCCTTAGAGACCCAGTACTTC. Amino acid sequence: CASSIAPGQGALETQYF. Supplemented by reference TRBV19 and TRBJ2-5, the full variable domain reads DGGITQSPKYLFRKEGQNVTLSCEQNLNHDAMYWYRQDPGQGLRLIYYSQIVNDFQKGDIAEGYSVSREKKESFPLTVTSAQKNPTAFYLCASSIAPGQGALETQYFGPGTRLLVL.

This sequence joins TRBV29-1 and TRBJ2-1, with 10 nucleotides matching TRBD1. The CDR3 has 16 amino acids. Germline V lookup: CDR1 SQVTM, CDR2 ANQGSEA. Trimming cost V 2 bases and J 9 bases; bases outside gene matches: 13. CDR3 loop: CSVERVGDRGVGEQFF. DNA for the CDR3: TGCAGCGTTGAAAGGGTTGGGGACAGGGGAGTGGGTGAGCAGTTCTTC.

The genes are TRBV6-6 and TRBJ1-2; perhaps TRBD1 as D (5 bases). The CDR3 runs to 13 residues. Trimming shortened V by 2 bases and J by 5 bases, and 9 bases separated the two germline ends. Germline lookup yields CDR1 MNHNY and CDR2 SVGAGI (reference sequence). This CDR3 reads CASSYEQAYGYTF. In DNA, the CDR3 is TGTGCCAGCAGTTACGAACAGGCTTATGGCTACACCTTC.

The V and J genes are TRBV5-4 and TRBJ2-5, with 7 bases fitting TRBD1. Looked up from germline, CDR1 is SGHNT and CDR2 is YYREEE (reference sequence). CDR3 size: 15 residues. V lost 5 bases to trimming and J lost 1 base; unmatched junction nucleotides: 8. The CDR3 nucleotides are TGTGCCAGCAGTTTGACCGGGACAGCCCAAGAGACCCAGTACTTC. The encoded protein is CASSLTGTAQETQYF.

V and J are TRBV7-2 and TRBJ1-2; D is perhaps TRBD1 (5 bases). Trimming cost V 1 base and J 4 bases, with 13 bases left between them. Per germline, CDR1 SGHTA and CDR2 FQGNSA. The CDR3 is 15 residues long. CDR3 in amino acids: CASSLGGGGSYGYTF. In nucleotides, the CDR3 is TGTGCCAGCAGCTTAGGGGGTGGGGGGAGCTATGGCTACACCTTC.

This clone has a handful of counts. The chain links TRBV10-3 to TRBJ1-1, with D possibly matching TRBD1 (6 bases). The CDR3 runs 13 residues. Germline CDR1 is ENHRY and CDR2 is SYGVKD. The V end was cut by 6 bases, the J end by 3 bases, with 11 bases between. CDR3 sequence (DNA): TGTGCCATCAGAAGGAACAGGGACACTGAAGCTTTCTTT. Protein: CAIRRNRDTEAFF.

The chain has TRBV4-1 and TRBJ2-5, with TRBD2 matching over 9 bases. This CDR3 is built from 15 residues. V shed 0 bases and J 5 bases; nucleotides not matched to a gene: 4. Germline CDR1 and CDR2: MGHRA and YSYEKL. The DNA for the CDR3 is TGCGCCAGCAGCCAAGAGCGGGGGGGCCCGGAGACCCAGTACTTC. This codes for CASSQERGGPETQYF.

This sequence joins TRBV3-1 (or the pseudogene TRBV3-2) and TRBJ2-2; D is uncertain. The germline V and J ends were trimmed by 0 bases and 6 bases, with 8 bases remaining between them. The CDR3 is made up of 14 amino acids. Germline-derived CDR1 and CDR2 are LGHDT and YNNKEL (reference sequence). The CDR3 DNA sequence: TGTGCCAGCAGCCAAGAGGGCCGAGCCGGGGAGCTGTTTTTT. It translates to CASSQEGRAGELFF.

This clone was picked up one time. The chain links TRBV19 to TRBJ1-1, with D possibly TRBD1 on 6 matching bases. Germline CDR1 and CDR2: LNHDA and SQIVND (reference sequence). The CDR3 has 14 residues. The V gene lost 8 bases and the J gene lost 4 bases, with 17 bases spanning the gap. The CDR3 DNA is TGTGCCAGTCAGGGGCAACGTGGTGCCACTGAAGCTTTCTTT. Protein sequence: CASQGQRGATEAFF.

The chain recombines TRBV18 with TRBJ1-1; D possibly corresponds to TRBD1 (6 bases). V lost 3 bases and J lost 0, with 8 bases in between. This CDR3 has 14 amino acids. Germline CDR1 and CDR2: KGHSH and LQKENI. DNA for the CDR3: TGTGCCAGCTCACCGGGGGCGGTGAACACTGAAGCTTTCTTT. This gives the protein CASSPGAVNTEAFF.

The chain has TRBV12-5 and TRBJ1-4, with 7 bases fitting TRBD1. The CDR3 runs to 14 residues. Germline V gene sequence: CDR1 LGHNT, CDR2 FRNRAP. The J segment lost 11 bases and the V segment lost 4 bases, leaving 10 bases of the junction unmatched. CDR3 sequence: CASGSHRGPYKLFF. CDR3 coding DNA: TGTGCTAGTGGTTCCCACAGGGGTCCGTACAAACTGTTTTTT.

This chain joins TRBV5-4 and TRBJ2-1, with 7 bases matching TRBD2. The CDR3 consists of 16 residues. The germline gives CDR1 SGHNT, CDR2 YYREEE (reference sequence). V was pared by 4 bases and J by 0 bases, with 7 bases of the junction left unmatched. The DNA for the CDR3 is TGTGCCAGCAGCCTCGGACTAGTAGACTCCTACAATGAGCAGTTCTTC. Its protein is CASSLGLVDSYNEQFF.

This chain joins TRBV10-3 and TRBJ2-7; 12 bases are a match to TRBD1. CDR3 length: 13 residues. With V trimmed by 10 bases and J by 6 bases, 7 bases remained unmatched. Germline V gene data show CDR1 as ENHRY and CDR2 as SYGVKD. Here the CDR3 DNA reads TGTGCCACCGGGACAGGGGGCATGGGCGAGCAGTACGTC. The encoded protein is CATGTGGMGEQYV.

This chain joins TRBV7-9 and TRBJ2-7; 9 nucleotides align to TRBD1. The J segment lost 3 bases and the V segment lost 5 bases, leaving 5 bases of the junction unmatched. CDR1 and CDR2 (germline): SEHNR, FQNEAQ (reference sequence). The length of the CDR3 is 14 residues. CDR3 sequence reads: CASSPTGGLYEQYF. In DNA, the CDR3 is TGTGCCAGCAGCCCCACAGGGGGCCTCTACGAGCAGTACTTC.